Sequencing of this TCR beta chain was carried out in a study of blood T cell repertoires in COVID-19. Study at large: Acute and convalescent COVID-19 samples came from the United States, Italy and Spain.

Original processing notes: Estimation of nucleated cell counts was performed using reference gene primer amplification. Assay: immunoSEQ multiplex PCR; the TCRdb copy retains only in-frame clones and omits some. The V and J calls and clone size were taken over from that table, and D and trimming were inferred from the DNA. The sample consists of over 95,000 clones, roughly 78% of them appearing once. V shed 5 bases and J 5 bases; nucleotides not matched to a gene: 20. The CDR3 length is 19 residues. CDR1 is SSHAT and CDR2 is FNYEAQ in the germline V gene (reference sequence). The source is an elderly woman with active or convalescent COVID-19. The chain joins TRBV7-7 to TRBJ2-7, with TRBD1 identical over 11 bases. The sample consisted of peripheral blood. The CDR3 is CASSPLGGMDRGRRDEQYF. The CDR3 nucleotides read TGTGCCAGCAGCCCCCTAGGCGGAATGGACAGGGGGCGCCGGGACGAGCAGTACTTC.